This is a list of T cell receptor beta chains from one sample in a study of T-cell memory formation after mild COVID-19. Using its own MiXCR run on the 5' RACE reads, TCRdb lists one record per CDR3 protein. The sample holds roughly 160,000 distinct CDR3 sequences, roughly 13% seen once. The material sequenced was PBMCs or a T cell subset sorted from them (not recorded which). Receptors were obtained from a man aged 18-30 years who had mild COVID-19 (a few samples of this study predate the infection). Cell type and time point are not known. Both conserved end residues are part of each CDR3. Each record gives: V gene, clone size, D gene, J gene, CDR3 DNA, CDR3 protein. A D gene is named only where the DNA matches it firmly. Size values are once, few and many counts, or a class for expanded clones, and some rows have none.

v_gene: TRBV7-2; abundance: few; d_gene: NA; j_gene: TRBJ1-1; CDR3nt: TGTGCCAGCAGCTTAGCGATCACGAACACTGAAGCTTTCTTT; CDR3aa: CASSLAITNTEAFF
v_gene: TRBV6-6; abundance: few; d_gene: TRBD2; j_gene: TRBJ2-3; CDR3nt: TGTGCCAGCAGCCACCCACCGGGGACTAATCAGGATACGCAGTATTTT; CDR3aa: CASSHPPGTNQDTQYF
v_gene: TRBV28; abundance: NA; d_gene: TRBD2; j_gene: TRBJ2-1; CDR3nt: TGTGCCAGCAGCCGCGGGACTAGCGGGGGGTTCAATGAGCAGTTCTTC; CDR3aa: CASSRGTSGGFNEQFF
v_gene: TRBV6-5; abundance: many; d_gene: NA; j_gene: TRBJ1-1; CDR3nt: TGTGCCAGCAGTTACCGGGGGGACACTGAAGCTTTCTTT; CDR3aa: CASSYRGDTEAFF
v_gene: TRBV7-3; abundance: few; d_gene: TRBD2; j_gene: TRBJ2-1; CDR3nt: TGTGCCAGCAGCTTACTAGCGGGGTGGGAAAATGAGCAGTTCTTC; CDR3aa: CASSLLAGWENEQFF
v_gene: TRBV7-9; abundance: NA; d_gene: NA; j_gene: TRBJ1-1; CDR3nt: TGTGCCAGCAGCTCCAATCCCCAAACTGAAGCTTTCTTT; CDR3aa: CASSSNPQTEAFF
v_gene: TRBV3-1; abundance: few; d_gene: NA; j_gene: TRBJ2-7; CDR3nt: TGTGCCAGCAGCCAACTCGGATTGGGCGAGCAGTACTTC; CDR3aa: CASSQLGLGEQYF
v_gene: TRBV7-2; abundance: few; d_gene: NA; j_gene: TRBJ2-5; CDR3nt: TGTGCCAGCAGCTCCCAGACTTTCCAAGAGACCCAGTACTTC; CDR3aa: CASSSQTFQETQYF
v_gene: TRBV20-1; abundance: NA; d_gene: TRBD1; j_gene: TRBJ1-2; CDR3nt: TGCAGTGCTAGCCCCGGACAGGCTAATAACTATGGCTACACCTTC; CDR3aa: CSASPGQANNYGYTF
v_gene: TRBV6-1; abundance: NA; d_gene: TRBD1; j_gene: TRBJ1-2; CDR3nt: TGTGCCAGCGGAGGATGGGACAGGGCTAACTATGGCTACACCTTC; CDR3aa: CASGGWDRANYGYTF
v_gene: TRBV7-2; abundance: NA; d_gene: NA; j_gene: TRBJ2-1; CDR3nt: TGTGCCAGCAGCTCCCCCGGGGAGCAGTTCTTC; CDR3aa: CASSSPGEQFF
v_gene: TRBV7-2; abundance: NA; d_gene: NA; j_gene: TRBJ2-5; CDR3nt: TGTGCCAGTAGCTTATTTTGGACCCAGTACTTC; CDR3aa: CASSLFWTQYF
v_gene: TRBV4-3; abundance: NA; d_gene: NA; j_gene: TRBJ1-2; CDR3nt: TGCGCCAGCAGCCCAATTATGGCAGGGCCCCATGGCTACACCTTC; CDR3aa: CASSPIMAGPHGYTF
v_gene: TRBV30; abundance: NA; d_gene: NA; j_gene: TRBJ2-3; CDR3nt: TGTGCCTGGGGACTGGGAGATACGCAGTATTTT; CDR3aa: CAWGLGDTQYF
v_gene: TRBV5-1; abundance: many; d_gene: NA; j_gene: TRBJ2-7; CDR3nt: TGCGCCAGCAGCGGAACAGGGTTGAAGTCCTACGAGCAGTACTTC; CDR3aa: CASSGTGLKSYEQYF
v_gene: TRBV7-2; abundance: few; d_gene: NA; j_gene: TRBJ1-2; CDR3nt: TGTGCCAGCAGCTTAATTCTGGGGGGAGGCTACACCTTC; CDR3aa: CASSLILGGGYTF
v_gene: TRBV6-5; abundance: few; d_gene: NA; j_gene: TRBJ1-2; CDR3nt: TGTGCCAGCAGTTACTCGGGCCTGGAGTCTCATGGCTACACCTTC; CDR3aa: CASSYSGLESHGYTF
v_gene: TRBV5-1; abundance: few; d_gene: TRBD2; j_gene: TRBJ2-1; CDR3nt: TGCGCCAGCAGCGAGAGACTAGCGCGGACTAACGCCAATGAGCAGTTCTTC; CDR3aa: CASSERLARTNANEQFF
v_gene: TRBV2; abundance: few; d_gene: NA; j_gene: TRBJ1-3; CDR3nt: TGTGCCAGCAGTGAGACAACTGGAAACACCATATATTTT; CDR3aa: CASSETTGNTIYF
v_gene: TRBV19; abundance: many; d_gene: NA; j_gene: TRBJ2-5; CDR3nt: TGTGCCAGTAGTAAGGCGGACCAAGAGACCCAGTACTTC; CDR3aa: CASSKADQETQYF
v_gene: TRBV15; abundance: NA; d_gene: TRBD2; j_gene: TRBJ2-3; CDR3nt: TGTGCCACCAGCAGAGATGTAGCGGGGCTTAGCACAGATACGCAGTATTTT; CDR3aa: CATSRDVAGLSTDTQYF
v_gene: TRBV20-1; abundance: NA; d_gene: NA; j_gene: TRBJ2-5; CDR3nt: TGCAGTGCTCCCCCCATTGGGCACCAAGAGACCCAGTACTTC; CDR3aa: CSAPPIGHQETQYF
v_gene: TRBV3-1; abundance: few; d_gene: TRBD2; j_gene: TRBJ2-3; CDR3nt: TGTGCCAGCAGCCACTCCCTAGCGGGGGTTAGGGATACGCAGTATTTT; CDR3aa: CASSHSLAGVRDTQYF
v_gene: TRBV27; abundance: many; d_gene: TRBD1; j_gene: TRBJ1-4; CDR3nt: TGTGCCAGCAGTTTAGCTCATCCCACAGGGGTCGGAGAAAAACTGTTTTTT; CDR3aa: CASSLAHPTGVGEKLFF
v_gene: TRBV5-1; abundance: few; d_gene: NA; j_gene: TRBJ2-4; CDR3nt: TGCGCCAGCAGCCTAGAGCCCGACAGTCTGAACATTCAGTACTTC; CDR3aa: CASSLEPDSLNIQYF
v_gene: TRBV20-1; abundance: few; d_gene: TRBD2; j_gene: TRBJ2-1; CDR3nt: TGCAGTGCTCCACACCGACTAGCGGGGGGGAACAATGAGCAGTTCTTC; CDR3aa: CSAPHRLAGGNNEQFF
v_gene: TRBV4-1; abundance: few; d_gene: NA; j_gene: TRBJ1-4; CDR3nt: TGCGCCAGCAGCCTCTATCGAGGGGCCGCCGATGAAAAACTGTTTTTT; CDR3aa: CASSLYRGAADEKLFF
v_gene: TRBV10-3; abundance: few; d_gene: NA; j_gene: TRBJ2-3; CDR3nt: TGTGCCATCAGTGAGAGACGCGCCGACACAGATACGCAGTATTTT; CDR3aa: CAISERRADTDTQYF
v_gene: TRBV5-1; abundance: many; d_gene: TRBD2; j_gene: TRBJ2-1; CDR3nt: TGCGCCAGCAGCTTCGGGGGGGCCGAGAATGAGCAGTTCTTC; CDR3aa: CASSFGGAENEQFF
v_gene: TRBV4-3; abundance: few; d_gene: NA; j_gene: TRBJ2-2; CDR3nt: TGCGCCAGCAGCCAAGATCGACAGAACACCGGGGAGCTGTTTTTT; CDR3aa: CASSQDRQNTGELFF
v_gene: TRBV7-8; abundance: many; d_gene: NA; j_gene: TRBJ1-1; CDR3nt: TGTGCCAGCAGCTCACAGGGAGGGACTGAAGCTTTCTTT; CDR3aa: CASSSQGGTEAFF
v_gene: TRBV6-2/TRBV6-3; abundance: few; d_gene: TRBD1; j_gene: TRBJ2-2; CDR3nt: TGTGCCATCGGGGACAGGGACACCGGGGAGCTGTTTTTT; CDR3aa: CAIGDRDTGELFF
v_gene: TRBV5-1; abundance: few; d_gene: TRBD2; j_gene: TRBJ2-1; CDR3nt: TGCGCCACCTCCCGGGGGGAGCTTTACAATGAGCAGTTCTTC; CDR3aa: CATSRGELYNEQFF
v_gene: TRBV29-1; abundance: NA; d_gene: NA; j_gene: TRBJ2-1; CDR3nt: TGCAGCGTTGGTTCCAATGAGCAGTTCTTC; CDR3aa: CSVGSNEQFF
v_gene: TRBV5-1; abundance: NA; d_gene: NA; j_gene: TRBJ1-1; CDR3nt: TGCGCCAGCAGCTTGGGACGAGGGGACTCAGAAGCTTTCTTT; CDR3aa: CASSLGRGDSEAFF
v_gene: TRBV29-1; abundance: NA; d_gene: TRBD1; j_gene: TRBJ2-3; CDR3nt: TGCAGCGTGGGGGGGACAGGGTTTTCCACAGATACGCAGTATTTT; CDR3aa: CSVGGTGFSTDTQYF
v_gene: TRBV10-2; abundance: few; d_gene: NA; j_gene: TRBJ2-7; CDR3nt: TGCGCCAGCACCCCGACGGGTCCCTACGAGCAGTACTTC; CDR3aa: CASTPTGPYEQYF
v_gene: TRBV5-1; abundance: few; d_gene: NA; j_gene: TRBJ1-6; CDR3nt: TGCGCCAGCAGCTTGGAAGGTTTAAATAATTCACCCCTCCACTTT; CDR3aa: CASSLEGLNNSPLHF
v_gene: TRBV12-3/TRBV12-4; abundance: NA; d_gene: NA; j_gene: TRBJ1-2; CDR3nt: TGTGCCAGCAGCCCCTCGGGAGGGTTGGGCTACACCTTC; CDR3aa: CASSPSGGLGYTF
v_gene: TRBV6-2/TRBV6-3; abundance: NA; d_gene: NA; j_gene: TRBJ2-1; CDR3nt: TGTGCCAGCAGGCGACAGGACTCCTACAATGAGCAGTTCTTC; CDR3aa: CASRRQDSYNEQFF
v_gene: TRBV5-1; abundance: few; d_gene: NA; j_gene: TRBJ1-2; CDR3nt: TGCGCCAGCAGCTTGGATGGCCGGAATGGCTACACCTTC; CDR3aa: CASSLDGRNGYTF
v_gene: TRBV7-8; abundance: few; d_gene: TRBD1; j_gene: TRBJ2-2; CDR3nt: TGTGCCAGCAGCCCTCTGGCAGGGGGCACCGGGGAGCTGTTTTTT; CDR3aa: CASSPLAGGTGELFF
v_gene: TRBV6-1; abundance: NA; d_gene: TRBD2; j_gene: TRBJ2-3; CDR3nt: TGTGCCAGCAGTGCCTGGACTAGCGGGTGGGATACGCAGTATTTT; CDR3aa: CASSAWTSGWDTQYF
v_gene: TRBV10-3; abundance: NA; d_gene: NA; j_gene: TRBJ2-5; CDR3nt: TGTGCCATCAGTGAGCGAGCCCGGGAGACCCAGTACTTC; CDR3aa: CAISERARETQYF
v_gene: TRBV6-1; abundance: NA; d_gene: NA; j_gene: TRBJ1-5; CDR3nt: TGTGCCAGCAGTGAAGTTTCTACAGGGTTCCAGTCCCAGCATTTT; CDR3aa: CASSEVSTGFQSQHF
v_gene: TRBV19; abundance: NA; d_gene: NA; j_gene: TRBJ2-2; CDR3nt: TGTGCCACCGTGGACAGAGGACACACCGGGGAGCTGTTTTTT; CDR3aa: CATVDRGHTGELFF
v_gene: TRBV7-2; abundance: NA; d_gene: TRBD1; j_gene: TRBJ2-7; CDR3nt: TGTGCCAGCAGCCAGGGGGAAACACCCCTCGGCGAGCAGTACTTC; CDR3aa: CASSQGETPLGEQYF